This TCR beta chain was sequenced during a study of vaccination and CD4 T cells after COVID-19. Study context: Across the group, participants received two doses of either BNT162b2 or mRNA-1273 vaccine. Study-level results: Post-vaccination, and not before, a median roughly 90% of reactive clones appeared in convalescent patients.

Oncomine TCR Beta short-read sequencing was applied to DNA from cultured CD4+ T cells. Someone extracted genomic DNA from cultured CD4+ T cells. TCRdb independently ran MiXCR on the PCR reads; one entry per CDR3 protein. There are some 4,000 distinct CDR3 sequences in the sample; less than 50% occur only once, and 23% lies in the top ten. Concerning this clonotype: Its antigen is unknown.

This CDR3 spans 14 amino acids. CDR1 ENHRY and CDR2 SYGVKD come from the germline V gene. V shed 3 bases and J shed 6 bases, with 15 bases lying between them. As for treatment: roughly nine-day PBMC culture with coronavirus spike peptide pools or control peptides (ViraFEST assay). Sequenced sample: CD4+ T cells from blood, cultured in vitro. V is TRBV10-3 and J is TRBJ2-7; no reliable D call. The source of this sequence is a human donor who had recovered from COVID-19. CDR3 in DNA: TGTGCCATCAGTGATTATAGTCGGATAGGCGAGCAGTACTTC. It codes for CAISDYSRIGEQYF.